A selection of T cell receptor beta chains follows, all from one sample in a study of PD-L1 blockade in urothelial cancer. The method was immunoSEQ multiplex PCR; TCRdb's version includes in-frame clones alone and lacks a portion of them. The table includes tens of thousands of clones, over 75% detected once. The material sequenced was PBMCs, taken around atezolizumab (anti-PD-L1) treatment. The receptors shown here come from a man in his 70s with urothelial cancer. CDR3s include the opening cysteine and the closing phenylalanine or tryptophan. The order of the fields is D gene, J gene, V gene, clone size, CDR3 protein, CDR3 DNA. The D gene is left open where the match is weak. Size tells how often a clone was seen (once, few, many) or the class of an expanded clone, and some rows leave it out.

TRBD1 | TRBJ1-1 | TRBV6-5 | few | CASSQQGVHTEAFF | TGTGCCAGCAGCCAACAGGGGGTCCACACTGAAGCTTTCTTT
TRBD1 | TRBJ2-7 | TRBV19 | NA | CASSILQGAYEQYF | TGTGCCAGTAGTATATTGCAGGGGGCCTACGAGCAGTACTTC
TRBD1 | TRBJ1-4 | TRBV28 | NA | CASFGPGTGTGATNEKLFF | TGTGCCAGCTTTGGTCCCGGGACAGGGACGGGTGCAACTAATGAAAAACTGTTTTTT
NA | TRBJ2-2 | TRBV6-1 | NA | CASSESAVLKTGELFF | TGTGCCAGCAGTGAATCGGCCGTACTAAAGACCGGGGAGCTGTTTTTT
NA | TRBJ1-1 | TRBV7-9 | NA | CASSFGGGTEAFF | TGTGCCAGCAGCTTCGGGGGGGGGACTGAAGCTTTCTTT
NA | TRBJ2-7 | TRBV13 | NA | CASSFPGAHEQYF | TGTGCCAGCAGCTTCCCAGGGGCCCACGAGCAGTACTTC
NA | TRBJ2-3 | TRBV2 | NA | CASSSNAVTDTQYF | TGTGCCAGCTCTTCGAACGCGGTCACAGATACGCAGTATTTT
NA | TRBJ2-1 | TRBV15 | NA | CATSRVAYEQFF | TGTGCCACCAGCAGAGTTGCGTATGAGCAGTTCTTC
TRBD1 | TRBJ2-7 | TRBV5-1 | once | CASSSGQGWEYEQYF | TGCGCCAGCAGCTCCGGACAGGGATGGGAATACGAGCAGTACTTC
NA | TRBJ2-5 | TRBV27 | once | CASSLGLQETQYF | TGTGCCAGCAGTTTAGGGCTGCAAGAGACCCAGTACTTC
TRBD1 | TRBJ2-7 | TRBV7-6 | NA | CASSPGTDWKEQYF | TGTGCCAGCAGCCCCGGGACAGATTGGAAGGAGCAGTACTTC
TRBD1 | TRBJ2-6 | TRBV19 | NA | CASSRTGGAGANVLTF | TGTGCCAGTAGCCGGACAGGGGGCGCTGGGGCCAACGTCCTGACTTTC
NA | TRBJ2-7 | TRBV28 | NA | CASSFPGEQYF | TGTGCCAGCAGTTTCCCGGGCGAGCAGTACTTC
NA | TRBJ2-1 | TRBV7-2 | NA | CASRLDNEQFF | TGTGCCAGCAGACTCGACAATGAGCAGTTCTTC
NA | TRBJ2-2 | TRBV7-8 | NA | CASSLTVAQRVTGELFF | TGTGCCAGCAGCCTAACTGTAGCCCAGCGAGTCACCGGGGAGCTGTTTTTT
NA | TRBJ2-7 | TRBV4-1 | NA | CASSPTRDRSFRDFSYEQYF | TGCGCCAGCAGCCCGACCCGGGACAGATCATTCCGGGACTTCTCCTACGAGCAGTACTTC
NA | TRBJ1-1 | TRBV18 | NA | CASSSGAGTEAFF | TGTGCCAGCTCATCAGGGGCGGGCACTGAAGCTTTCTTT
TRBD2 | TRBJ2-1 | TRBV7-3 | NA | CASSVDSGTLGEQFF | TGTGCCAGCAGCGTCGATAGCGGGACGCTAGGCGAGCAGTTCTTC
NA | TRBJ2-4 | TRBV4-3 | NA | CASSQDPKPAVAVENIQYF | TGCGCCAGCAGTCAAGATCCGAAGCCGGCAGTGGCGGTCGAAAACATTCAGTACTTC
NA | TRBJ2-3 | TRBV20-1 | NA | CSALGETQYF | TGCAGTGCCCTGGGAGAAACGCAGTATTTT
NA | TRBJ1-1 | TRBV27 | NA | CASSLSQGMAFF | TGTGCCAGCAGTTTGTCCCAGGGTATGGCTTTCTTT
NA | TRBJ1-2 | TRBV6-4 | once | CASSDSGQGYGYTF | TGTGCCAGCAGTGACTCAGGGCAGGGGTATGGCTACACCTTC
NA | TRBJ2-7 | TRBV10-2 | NA | CASSEYRTYEQYF | TGCGCCAGCAGTGAGTACAGAACCTACGAGCAGTACTTC
NA | TRBJ2-3 | TRBV6-5 | NA | CASTEARSTDTQYF | TGTGCCAGCACCGAAGCGCGGAGCACAGATACGCAGTATTTT
NA | TRBJ2-2 | TRBV2 | NA | CASRTGNTGELFF | TGTGCCAGCAGGACAGGGAACACCGGGGAGCTGTTTTTT
NA | TRBJ2-1 | TRBV9 | NA | CASSVGADNEQFF | TGTGCCAGCAGCGTAGGTGCAGACAATGAGCAGTTCTTC
TRBD2 | TRBJ2-2 | TRBV4-2 | NA | CASSLGTSGSPGELFF | TGTGCCAGCAGCCTAGGGACTAGCGGGAGTCCCGGGGAGCTGTTTTTT
NA | TRBJ2-7 | TRBV6-5 | NA | CASSSGSVASYEQYF | TGTGCCAGCAGTTCCGGGTCAGTAGCGTCCTACGAGCAGTACTTC
NA | TRBJ2-7 | TRBV6-1 | once | CASSEWLVYEQYF | TGTGCCAGCAGTGAATGGCTAGTCTACGAGCAGTACTTC
NA | TRBJ2-5 | TRBV9 | NA | CASSPKGWVQETQYF | TGTGCCAGCAGCCCAAAGGGGTGGGTTCAAGAGACCCAGTACTTC
TRBD1 | TRBJ1-5 | TRBV19 | once | CASSAYRGQGNQPQHF | TGTGCCAGTAGTGCTTACAGGGGGCAGGGCAATCAGCCCCAGCATTTT
NA | TRBJ1-2 | TRBV6-6 | NA | CASQTEGGHHGYTF | TGTGCCAGCCAAACGGAGGGGGGGCACCATGGCTACACCTTC
TRBD2 | TRBJ2-1 | TRBV29-1 | NA | CSVEEAGAYNEQFF | TGCAGCGTTGAAGAAGCGGGAGCCTACAATGAGCAGTTCTTC
TRBD1 | TRBJ1-5 | TRBV27 | NA | CASSPDRGYQPQHF | TGTGCCAGCAGTCCTGACAGGGGCTATCAGCCCCAGCATTTT
NA | TRBJ2-5 | TRBV11-1 | NA | CASSLGGSAETQYF | TGTGCCAGCAGCTTGGGGGGAAGCGCGGAGACCCAGTACTTC
TRBD2 | TRBJ2-1 | TRBV5-8 | NA | CASSLGGRAWEQFF | TGTGCCAGCAGCCTCGGCGGGAGGGCCTGGGAGCAGTTCTTC
NA | TRBJ2-7 | TRBV10-3 | NA | CAISEGSGASYEQYF | TGTGCCATCAGTGAAGGAAGCGGAGCCTCCTACGAGCAGTACTTC
TRBD2 | TRBJ2-2 | TRBV5-1 | NA | CASSPGRGTGELFF | TGCGCCAGCAGCCCCGGGCGGGGGACCGGGGAGCTGTTTTTT
TRBD1 | TRBJ2-1 | TRBV19 | few | CASSLTGDNEQFF | TGTGCCAGTAGTTTGACAGGGGACAATGAGCAGTTCTTC
NA | TRBJ1-2 | TRBV28 | NA | CASSLSGGRYGYTF | TGTGCCAGCAGTTTAAGTGGGGGCCGATATGGCTACACCTTC
NA | TRBJ2-1 | TRBV7-7 | NA | CASSLDTHNEQFF | TGTGCCAGCAGCTTAGACACACACAATGAGCAGTTCTTC
NA | TRBJ1-2 | TRBV15 | NA | CATSRGAVSRDYGYTF | TGTGCCACCAGCAGGGGGGCAGTTTCTAGGGACTATGGCTACACCTTC
NA | TRBJ2-3 | TRBV4-1 | NA | CASSQAPTDTQYF | TGCGCCAGCAGCCAAGCCCCAACAGATACGCAGTATTTT
TRBD1 | TRBJ2-7 | TRBV14 | NA | CASSPPHGTGDYEQYF | TGTGCCAGCAGCCCGCCCCATGGGACAGGGGACTACGAGCAGTACTTC
NA | TRBJ2-5 | TRBV2 | NA | CASSEWTVQETQYF | TGTGCCAGCAGTGAATGGACAGTCCAAGAGACCCAGTACTTC
NA | TRBJ2-3 | TRBV14 | NA | CASSPMSRVTQYF | TGTGCCAGCAGCCCCATGAGTCGGGTAACGCAGTATTTT
NA | TRBJ2-7 | TRBV28 | NA | CASSWTSKGYEQYF | TGTGCCAGCAGTTGGACCTCGAAGGGGTACGAGCAGTACTTC
TRBD2 | TRBJ2-5 | TRBV28 | NA | CASTGLAGYQETQYF | TGTGCCAGCACCGGACTAGCGGGTTACCAAGAGACCCAGTACTTC
NA | TRBJ2-7 | TRBV5-1 | NA | CASSLGAGLYEQYF | TGCGCCAGCAGCTTGGGGGCGGGACTTTACGAGCAGTACTTC
TRBD1 | TRBJ2-3 | TRBV5-1 | NA | CASSVGTGPDTQYF | TGCGCCAGCAGCGTAGGGACAGGGCCAGATACGCAGTATTTT